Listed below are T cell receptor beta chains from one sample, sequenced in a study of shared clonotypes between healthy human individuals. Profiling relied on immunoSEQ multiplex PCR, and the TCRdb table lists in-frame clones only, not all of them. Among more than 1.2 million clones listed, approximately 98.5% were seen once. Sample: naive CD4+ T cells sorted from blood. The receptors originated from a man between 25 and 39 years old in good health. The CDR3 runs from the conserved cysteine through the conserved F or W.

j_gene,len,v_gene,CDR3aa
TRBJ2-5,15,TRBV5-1,CASSLADTIRETQYF
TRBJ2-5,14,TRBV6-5,CASSYVAGGETQYF
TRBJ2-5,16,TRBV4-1,CASSQEGKEVRETQYF
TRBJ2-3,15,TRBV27,CASSSGRGSTDTQYF
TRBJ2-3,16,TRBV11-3,CASSLAVGAYTDTQYF
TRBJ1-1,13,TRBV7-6,CASSLESGTEAFF
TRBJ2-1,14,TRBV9,CASSGTGANNEQFF
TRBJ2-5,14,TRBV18,CATEPPQGAETQYF
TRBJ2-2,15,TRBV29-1,CSVGYLAANTGELFF
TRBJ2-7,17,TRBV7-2,CASSLLGGASRSYEQYF
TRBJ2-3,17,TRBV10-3,CAISEHMDLGRSDTQYF
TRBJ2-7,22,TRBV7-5,CARSFRTGSPGLAGKPPYEQYF
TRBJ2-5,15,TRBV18,CASSPFAAGQETQYF
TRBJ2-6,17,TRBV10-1,CASSDGTGGFGANVLTF
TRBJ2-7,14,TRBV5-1,CASSLYISSSEQYF
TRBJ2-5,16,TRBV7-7,CASSLGPSGFVETQYF
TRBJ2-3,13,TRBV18,CASSPFNTDTQYF
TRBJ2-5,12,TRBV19,CASSITGETQYF
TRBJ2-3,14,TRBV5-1,CASSLTSGSGTQYF
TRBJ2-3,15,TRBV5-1,CASSTSGEATDTQYF
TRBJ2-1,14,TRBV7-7,CASSPSETRDEQFF
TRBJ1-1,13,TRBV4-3,CASSQDMGTGAFF
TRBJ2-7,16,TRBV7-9,CASSWTGKSNSYEQYF
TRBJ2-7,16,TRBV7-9,CASSPLHRGGSYEQYF
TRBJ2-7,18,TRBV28,CASSPRPLRRTKSYEQYF
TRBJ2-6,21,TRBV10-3,CAISETWDGHRPNSGANVLTF
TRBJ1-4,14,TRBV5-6,CASKEGRSNEKLFF
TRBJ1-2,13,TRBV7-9,CASSQPPNYGYTF
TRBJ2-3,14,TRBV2,CASSDDRSTDTQYF
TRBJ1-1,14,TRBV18,CASSPVGMNTEAFF
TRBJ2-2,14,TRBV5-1,CASSLLANTGELFF
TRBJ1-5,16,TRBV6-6,CASSYSPGASNQPQHF
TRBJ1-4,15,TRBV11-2,CASSWDRVGGEKLFF
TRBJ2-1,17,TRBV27,CASTPSRLAGVYNEQFF
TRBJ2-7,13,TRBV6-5,CASSYSGVGEQYF
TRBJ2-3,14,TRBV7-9,CASSIETSTDTQYF
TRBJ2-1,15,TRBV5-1,CASSRSGAGPSEQFF
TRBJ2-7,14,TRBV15,CATSRGGSLNEQYF
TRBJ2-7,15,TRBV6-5,CASSQFTQGAYEQYF
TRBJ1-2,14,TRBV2,CASSAQSGGYGYTF
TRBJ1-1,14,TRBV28,CASGAFLANFEAFF
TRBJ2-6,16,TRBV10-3,CAISAYRGAGANVLTF
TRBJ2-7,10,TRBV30,CAWGSLEQYF
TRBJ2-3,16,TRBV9,CASSVRAGTLSDTQYF
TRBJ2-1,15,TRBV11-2,CASSSSGRSYNEQFF
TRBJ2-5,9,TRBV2,CGGRETQYF
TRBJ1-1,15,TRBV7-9,CASSKRTGGDTEAFF
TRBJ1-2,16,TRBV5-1,CASSALPGQTNYGYTF
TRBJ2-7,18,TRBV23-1,CASSQSSGLRHLSYEQYF
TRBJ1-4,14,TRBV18,CASSPSTIREKLFF
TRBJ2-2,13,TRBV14,CASSQDLTGELFF